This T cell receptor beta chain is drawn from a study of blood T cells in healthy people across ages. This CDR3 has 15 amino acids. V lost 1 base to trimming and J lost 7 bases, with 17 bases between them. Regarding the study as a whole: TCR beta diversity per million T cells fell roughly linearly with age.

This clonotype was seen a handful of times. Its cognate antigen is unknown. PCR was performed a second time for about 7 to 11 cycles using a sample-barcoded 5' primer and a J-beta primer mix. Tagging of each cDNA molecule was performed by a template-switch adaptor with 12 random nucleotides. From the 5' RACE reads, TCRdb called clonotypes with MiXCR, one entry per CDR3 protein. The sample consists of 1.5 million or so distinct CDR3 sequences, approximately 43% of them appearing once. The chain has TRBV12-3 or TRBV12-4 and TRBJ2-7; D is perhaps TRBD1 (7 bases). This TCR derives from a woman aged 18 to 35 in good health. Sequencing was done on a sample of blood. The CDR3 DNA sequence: TGTGCCAGCAGTTTAGGGAGGGGGCAGCGTGAGGAGCAGTACTTC. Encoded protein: CASSLGRGQREEQYF.